This entry concerns a single TCR beta chain. What it binds is not known. This specimen belongs to a study of T-cell reconstitution after alpha-beta-depleted transplantation in children. A library of TCRbeta sequences, prepared with unique molecular identifiers, was generated. One entry per CDR3 protein results from TCRdb running MiXCR on the PCR reads. Among approximately 490,000 distinct CDR3 sequences listed, approximately 10% were seen once. Findings of the study overall: Hyperexpanded clones declined; after one year, newly produced T cells mostly supplied diversity.

Looked up from germline, CDR1 is SGHDN and CDR2 is FVKESK. The CDR3 is 16 residues long. V lost 0 bases and J lost 7; bases outside the gene matches: 9. This chain uses TRBV14 with TRBJ1-5; TRBD1 aligns across 7 bases. This receptor was taken from a child aged 2 to 10 with inherited bone marrow failure, due to receive a stem cell transplant. This material consisted of PBMCs, taken before TCRalphabeta/CD19-depleted stem cell transplant. CDR3 residues: CASSQEQGDVRQPQHF. In DNA, the CDR3 is TGTGCCAGCAGCCAAGAGCAGGGGGACGTCAGGCAGCCCCAGCATTTT.